A single sample is the source of the 11 T cell receptor beta chains below, sequenced in a study of read filtering for tumor transcriptome and immune sequencing. From approximately 400 ng of RNA, a library with molecular barcoded alpha/delta and beta/gamma adaptors was made. TCRdb processed the reads anew with MiXCR; each CDR3 protein has one entry. The table records 60,000 to 80,000 distinct CDR3 sequences, approximately 13% of them present only once. Source material: a population of CD138-negative cells sorted from bone marrow. The receptors shown here come from a donor aged 40 or over with multiple myeloma.

Note on this clonotype: Since the CDR3 does not end with the conserved phenylalanine or tryptophan, this likely comes from a read error. The rearrangement joins TRBV5-1 to TRBJ1-1; TRBD1 agrees at 10 bases. V lost 4 bases and J lost 3; bases outside the gene matches: 12. The CDR3 is 17 amino acids. Germline CDR1 SGHRS, CDR2 YFSETQ. CDR3 coding DNA: TGCGCCAGCAGCCCATGGGGACAGGGGTCGTCCGACACTGAAGCTTTCCTT. This encodes CASSPWGQGSSDTEAFL.

This clonotype showed up just a few times. The chain couples TRBV18 to TRBJ2-2; the D call may be TRBD1 or TRBD2 (5 bases each). The CDR3 is 17 residues long. Deletions cut 2 bases from V and 0 bases from J, with 13 bases between. Per the germline V gene, CDR1 is KGHSH and CDR2 is LQKENI. The CDR3: CASSPSSRGTNTGELFF. The CDR3 region has the DNA TGTGCCAGCTCACCAAGCTCCCGGGGCACGAACACCGGGGAGCTGTTTTTT.

This clonotype was counted at least ten times. This sequence joins TRBV10-3 and TRBJ1-1; TRBD1 is a possible D gene (6 bases). The CDR3 spans 14 residues. Trimming cost V 4 bases and J 1 base, with 10 bases left between them. CDR1 is ENHRY and CDR2 is SYGVKD in the germline V gene. For the CDR3, the DNA is TGTGCCATCAGTGTACAGGGCCCGAACACTGAAGCTTTCTTT. Its protein product is CAISVQGPNTEAFF.

The chain uses TRBV5-4 and TRBJ2-7; D is undetermined. Per germline, CDR1 SGHNT and CDR2 YYREEE (reference sequence). CDR3 size: 13 residues. The germline V and J ends were trimmed by 0 bases and 3 bases, with 7 bases remaining between them. The CDR3 DNA reads as TGTGCCAGCAGCTTGGCATACGACTACGAGCAGTACTTC. This translates into CASSLAYDYEQYF.

This clonotype was counted between two and nine times. The chain is built from TRBV29-1 and TRBJ2-3; D call uncertain. Trimming shortened V by 4 bases and J by 7 bases, and 6 bases separated the two germline ends. Germline CDR1 SQVTM, CDR2 ANQGSEA. The CDR3 is made up of 10 amino acids. The DNA of the CDR3 is TGCAGCGTTGCCCAAAATACGCAGTATTTT. Translation gives CSVAQNTQYF.

This clonotype was detected ten times or more. The genes are TRBV30 and TRBJ1-1; D may be TRBD1 (5 bases). Germline-derived CDR1 and CDR2 are GTSNPN and SVGIG (reference sequence). Trimming removed 2 bases from V and 6 bases from J, with 19 bases in between. There are 15 residues in the CDR3. CDR3 sequence (DNA): TGTGCCTGGAGTACCTGGGGGGGGACTCAACCTGAAGCTTTCTTT. Encoded protein: CAWSTWGGTQPEAFF.

This clonotype was detected many times. This rearrangement joins TRBV29-1 to TRBJ1-1; D remains ambiguous. There are 8 residues in the CDR3. Germline CDR1 SQVTM, CDR2 ANQGSEA. Trimming shortened V by 5 bases and J by 5 bases, and 0 bases separated the two germline ends. CDR3 in DNA: TGCAGCGTTACTGAAGCTTTCTTT. This sequence encodes CSVTEAFF.

This clonotype was recorded many times. V usage is TRBV6-5 and J usage is TRBJ2-2; the D is unclear. CDR1 and CDR2 from the germline V gene are MNHEY and SVGAGI. The CDR3 is 11 residues long. V was cut by 2 bases and J by 7 bases, with 2 bases left in between. CDR3 in amino acids: CASSYVGELFF. The DNA for the CDR3 is TGTGCCAGCAGTTACGTCGGGGAGCTGTTTTTT.

Turning to this clonotype: This clone may be a read error of a much larger clone one base away. The chain combines TRBV6-1 with TRBJ2-7, with D tentatively TRBD1 (6 bases). The CDR3 runs to 14 residues. The V end lost 4 bases, the J end lost 5 bases, and 15 bases lay between the germline ends. Germline V lookup: CDR1 MNHNS, CDR2 SASEGT. The CDR3: CASSGVGRGHEQYF. The CDR3, as DNA: TGTGCCAGCAGTGGAGTCGGCAGGGGCCACGAGCAGTACTTC.

This clonotype appeared many times. The V and J genes are TRBV19 and TRBJ1-4; no clear D. This CDR3 comprises 15 residues. The V gene lost 7 bases and the J gene lost 0 bases, with 12 bases spanning the gap. CDR1 and CDR2 from the germline V gene are LNHDA and SQIVND (reference sequence). Here the CDR3 reads CASTPWRTTNEKLFF. The CDR3 coding sequence is TGTGCCAGTACGCCTTGGAGGACAACTAATGAAAAACTGTTTTTT.

In its sample, this clonotype was seen many times. CDR3 protein: CASSHLMGLANNEQFF. CDR3 in DNA: TGTGCCAGCAGCCATCTAATGGGACTAGCTAACAATGAGCAGTTCTTC. The chain employs TRBV14 and TRBJ2-1; 9 nucleotides match TRBD2. The length of the CDR3 is 16 residues. J gave up 5 bases and V 3 bases, and 8 bases lay outside the gene matches. The germline V gene encodes CDR1 SGHDN and CDR2 FVKESK.